The clone carrying this TCR beta chain was picked up a small number of times. What it binds is not known. V lost 6 bases and J lost 0; bases outside the gene matches: 9. The CDR3 contains 16 residues. One entry per CDR3 protein, called by TCRdb with MiXCR from the reads. The sample lists around 100,000 distinct CDR3 sequences, approximately 45% occurring once. The data belong to a study of T cell repertoires in cytomegalovirus infection. Study information: Public TCR beta signatures indicated both CMV infection and matching HLA type.

V usage is TRBV12-3 or TRBV12-4 and J usage is TRBJ1-1, with 8 nucleotides matching TRBD1. The source material was CD8+ T cells from cultured PBMCs, sampled from culture after CMV antigen stimulation. The sequence came from a human donor in good health (CMV status not recorded). Some clones in this sample may be carry-over from other donors' samples. The CDR3 reads CASSRGQGYMNTEAFF. CDR3 coding DNA: TGTGCCAGCAGCCGCGGACAGGGCTACATGAACACTGAAGCTTTCTTT.